Given below is one T cell receptor (beta chain) in context. Its target is unknown. The sample belongs to a study of siplizumab effects on memory and regulatory T cells. Some clones are missing from TCRdb's copy, which holds only in-frame ones; the method was immunoSEQ multiplex PCR. Of about 50,000 clones listed, around 97% are singletons. The V gene end was trimmed by 3 bases and the J gene end by 3 bases; junction bases not matched to a gene: 10. This CDR3 comprises 17 residues. Germline CDR1 MDHEN, CDR2 SYDVKM. Study-wide points: Only a minor fraction of alloreactive clones mapped to unstimulated subsets.

The chain has TRBV28 and TRBJ2-1, with 8 bases aligning to TRBD1. This clonotype was sampled from a human donor in good health. The sequencing sample was made of naive CD8+ T cells sorted from blood. CDR3 coding DNA: TGTGCCAGCAGTTTTCCCCCGGGACAGGTCAGCTACAATGAGCAGTTCTTC. Translating gives CASSFPPGQVSYNEQFF.